Presented here are 26 T cell receptor beta chains from one specimen sequenced in a study of blood T cell repertoires in COVID-19. Data came from immunoSEQ multiplex PCR; TCRdb stores just in-frame clones and leaves some out. The repertoire has about 140,000 clones, about four fifths of them found once; the top ten carry around 7.8%. Sequencing input: peripheral blood. The receptors originated from a human donor in a cohort sampled during active COVID-19.

The chain combines TRBV11-3 with TRBJ2-7; D remains unclear. The CDR3 is 14 residues long. Germline CDR1 SGHNT, CDR2 YENEEA. V lost 2 bases to trimming and J lost 4 bases, with 12 bases between them. CDR3 sequence reads: CASSLIVRSYEQYF. The CDR3 nucleotides read TGTGCCAGCAGCTTAATCGTCCGGTCTTACGAGCAGTACTTC.

Of note for this clone: At one boundary the junction diverges from the germline segment, which might be a read error. V is TRBV5-1 and J is TRBJ2-1; 9 nucleotides line up with TRBD2. Germline CDR1 is SGHRS and CDR2 is YFSETQ. The CDR3 loop spans 16 amino acids. The CDR3 here is CASSLALGTSYHEQFF. CDR3 in DNA: TGCGCCAGCAGCTTGGCCCTGGGGACTAGCTACCATGAGCAGTTCTTC.

This clone was seen a few times. This chain uses TRBV5-6 with TRBJ2-2; weak D call: TRBD1 (6 bases). Deletions cut 1 base from V and 5 bases from J, with 9 bases between. The CDR3 has 14 amino acids. Per the germline V gene, CDR1 is SGHDT and CDR2 is YYEEEE. CDR3 DNA sequence: TGTGCCAGCAGCTTGTGGGGGCAAACCGGGGAGCTGTTTTTT. Protein sequence: CASSLWGQTGELFF.

The chain is built from TRBV2 and TRBJ2-7; the D gene is possibly TRBD1 (5 bases). CDR1 is SNHLY and CDR2 is FYNNEI in the germline V gene. The V end was cut by 6 bases, the J end by 2 bases, with 8 bases between. This CDR3 is 12 amino acids long. CDR3 in DNA: TGTGCCAGCAGAGAGGACACCTACGAGCAGTACTTC. It specifies CASREDTYEQYF.

This chain links TRBV27 with TRBJ2-7; TRBD2 agrees at 8 bases. Looked up from germline, CDR1 is MNHEY and CDR2 is SMNVEV (reference sequence). The CDR3 runs 15 residues. J was trimmed by 1 base and V by 7 bases; bases with no gene match: 9. CDR3 in DNA: TGTGCCAGCATACAGACTAGCGTGGGATCCTACGAGCAGTACTTC. This codes for CASIQTSVGSYEQYF.

The gene calls are TRBV19 and TRBJ1-4; D might be TRBD1 (6 bases). V was clipped by 5 bases and J by 7 bases, with 17 bases between them. The CDR3 is 15 amino acids. The germline gives CDR1 LNHDA, CDR2 SQIVND (reference sequence). The CDR3 nucleotides are TGTGCCAGTAGTTCCACAGGGAGTAAGGGTGAAAAACTGTTTTTT. It specifies CASSSTGSKGEKLFF.

The chain employs TRBV5-4 and TRBJ1-1, with 8 bases matching TRBD1. With 2 bases clipped from V and 1 base from J, the junction kept 4 bases outside the gene matches. Germline V gene data show CDR1 as SGHNT and CDR2 as YYREEE (reference sequence). CDR3 length: 15 amino acids. CDR3 DNA sequence: TGTGCCAGCAGCTTCCCGGACAGGGCGAACACTGAAGCTTTCTTT. Its translation is CASSFPDRANTEAFF.

The rearrangement links TRBV7-9 to TRBJ2-1; D remains unclear. In germline, CDR1 is SEHNR, CDR2 FQNEAQ (reference sequence). The CDR3 has 12 amino acids. Trimming left V 7 bases short and J 4 bases short, with 8 bases between. The CDR3 is CASTIEYNEQFF. CDR3 nucleotides: TGTGCCAGCACCATAGAGTACAATGAGCAGTTCTTC.

The gene calls are TRBV5-1 and TRBJ2-7; TRBD1 matches 7 bases. Germline CDR1 SGHRS, CDR2 YFSETQ. V lost 3 bases to trimming and J lost 0 bases; unmatched junction nucleotides: 6. This CDR3 is built from 15 residues. CDR3 in amino acids: CASSSITGVSYEQYF. Written as DNA, the CDR3 is TGCGCCAGCAGCTCGATCACAGGGGTCTCCTACGAGCAGTACTTC.

The V call is TRBV28, the J call TRBJ1-5, with D unresolved. Germline loops: CDR1 MDHEN, CDR2 SYDVKM. CDR3 size: 14 residues. Between the trimmed V and J ends, which lost 2 bases and 7 bases, there was a span of 12 bases. The CDR3, as DNA: TGTGCCAGCAGTTTAGGACTCTCGGAACAGCCCCAGCATTTT. Amino acids: CASSLGLSEQPQHF.

The chain has TRBV5-1 and TRBJ1-2, with TRBD1 identical over 7 bases. The trim removed 3 bases at V and 5 bases at J, leaving 13 bases unmatched. CDR3 length: 16 residues. Germline values: CDR1 SGHRS, CDR2 YFSETQ. As DNA, the CDR3 is TGCGCCAGCAGCTCCTTAGGGACAGACGACTCGTATGGCTACACCTTC. This codes for CASSSLGTDDSYGYTF.

To note about this clone: Relative to the germline gene, one junction end is altered; a read error may explain this. This sequence joins TRBV19 and TRBJ2-3, with 9 bases that match TRBD2. This CDR3 has 14 amino acids. The germline V gene has CDR1 LNHDA and CDR2 SQIVND (reference sequence). This CDR3 reads CASRAGTSRDTQYF. CDR3 DNA sequence: TGTGCCAGTCGCGCCGGGACTAGCAGAGATACGCAGTATTTT. Full variable domain (remainder filled in from reference TRBV19 and TRBJ2-3): DGGITQSPKYLFRKEGQNVTLSCEQNLNHDAMYWYRQDPGQGLRLIYYSQIVNDFQKGDIAEGYSVSREKKESFPLTVTSAQKNPTAFYLCASRAGTSRDTQYFGPGTRLTVL.

The CDR3 sequence is CASSPRTRREAFF. In DNA, the CDR3 is TGTGCCAGCAGCCCACGGACACGTCGTGAAGCTTTCTTT. The rearrangement uses TRBV9 and TRBJ1-1; a possible D gene is TRBD1 (5 bases). This CDR3 has 13 residues. The germline V gene has CDR1 SGDLS and CDR2 YYNGEE. V shed 4 bases and J shed 7 bases, with 14 bases lying between them. The variable domain in full, completed from reference TRBV9 and TRBJ1-1, reads DSGVTQTPKHLITATGQRVTLRCSPRSGDLSVYWYQQSLDQGLQFLIQYYNGEERAKGNILERFSAQQFPDLHSELNLSSLELGDSALYFCASSPRTRREAFFGQGTRLTVV.

This clone was recorded only once. Written as DNA, the CDR3 is TGTGCCAGCAGCCGTCTCGGGACAGGGGTGGAGACCCAGTACTTC. This codes for CASSRLGTGVETQYF. J is TRBJ2-5 and V is TRBV7-2, with 10 bases identical to TRBD1. There are 15 residues in the CDR3. The ends lost 5 bases at V and 5 bases at J; junction bases unmatched: 8. The germline CDR1 and CDR2 sequences are SGHTA and FQGNSA.

In DNA form, the CDR3 reads TGCGCCAGCTCTGACGGGGCAGGGGGGAACTACGAGCAGTACTTC. Encoded protein: CASSDGAGGNYEQYF. The chain joins TRBV5-1 to TRBJ2-7; weak D call: TRBD1 (7 bases). CDR1 SGHRS and CDR2 YFSETQ come from the germline V gene. V lost 7 bases to trimming and J lost 3 bases, with 20 bases between them. The CDR3 loop spans 15 amino acids.

This clone was recorded only once. The chain has TRBV3-1 (or the pseudogene TRBV3-2) and TRBJ2-3; unclear D gene. CDR1 is LGHDT, CDR2 YNNKEL, per germline (reference sequence). Trimming cost V 1 base and J 2 bases, with 10 bases left between them. This CDR3 is built from 15 residues. The CDR3 DNA follows: TGTGCCAGCAGCCAAGTTAGACACCACACAGATACGCAGTATTTT. Translated: CASSQVRHHTDTQYF.

The table lists this clone with a few counts. The chain links TRBV3-1 (or the pseudogene TRBV3-2) to TRBJ1-3, with 8 bases identical to TRBD1. The CDR3 extends over 14 amino acids. Germline-derived CDR1 and CDR2 are LGHDT and YNNKEL (reference sequence). Trimming took 3 bases from V and 4 from J; bases not matched to a gene: 2. The CDR3 reads CASSQTGAGNTIYF. CDR3 coding DNA: TGTGCCAGCAGCCAGACAGGGGCCGGAAACACCATATATTTT.

The count of this clone is one. The V gene is TRBV7-2, the J gene TRBJ2-7, with D perhaps matching TRBD1 (6 bases). This CDR3 comprises 15 residues. V lost 6 bases to trimming and J lost 0 bases, with 15 bases between them. Germline-derived CDR1 and CDR2 are SGHTA and FQGNSA. The CDR3 region has the DNA TGTGCCAGCAGTATAATGGGGGCAAGCTCCTACGAGCAGTACTTC. Amino acids: CASSIMGASSYEQYF.

The chain carries TRBV5-6 and TRBJ1-2; the D is unclear. CDR1 is SGHDT and CDR2 is YYEEEE in the germline V gene. Trimming left V 0 bases short and J 4 bases short, with 13 bases between. This CDR3 region has 15 residues. The CDR3 DNA follows: TGTGCCAGCAGCTTGGTCGAGGCGTTGTCCTATGGCTACACCTTC. It translates to CASSLVEALSYGYTF.

This clone has just one count. The chain combines TRBV3-1 (or the pseudogene TRBV3-2) with TRBJ1-2; weak D call: TRBD1 (5 bases). Trimming took off 0 bases at V and 1 base at J, with 15 bases between the two ends. CDR1 and CDR2 from the germline V gene are LGHDT and YNNKEL (reference sequence). The CDR3 runs to 17 residues. The CDR3 DNA follows: TGTGCCAGCAGCCAAGATCCGGGGGGAGGGAATAACTATGGCTACACCTTC. Protein sequence: CASSQDPGGGNNYGYTF.

The chain uses TRBV3-1 (or the pseudogene TRBV3-2) and TRBJ2-3; 8 bases align to TRBD2. The trim removed 3 bases at V and 8 bases at J, leaving 4 bases unmatched. Germline CDR1 reads LGHDT; CDR2 reads YNNKEL (reference sequence). The CDR3 totals 13 residues. CDR3 DNA: TGTGCCAGCAGCCAGGAGCGGGGGTTTACGCAGTATTTT. Its translation: CASSQERGFTQYF.

V usage is TRBV15 and J usage is TRBJ1-4; 8 bases are shared with TRBD1. Germline trimming cut 4 bases from V and 8 bases from J; bases unmatched to any gene: 9. There are 15 residues in the CDR3. Looked up from germline, CDR1 is LNHNV and CDR2 is YYDKDF (reference sequence). CDR3 bases: TGTGCCACCAGCACCAGGGACAGGTGGGACGAAAAACTGTTTTTT. Translating gives CATSTRDRWDEKLFF.

The rearrangement uses TRBV7-9 and TRBJ2-3, with D maybe TRBD1 (6 bases). V was pared by 5 bases and J by 2 bases, with 11 bases between. The CDR3 has 14 residues. Per the germline V gene, CDR1 is SEHNR and CDR2 is FQNEAQ (reference sequence). In nucleotides, the CDR3 is TGTGCCAGCAGCGTAGACAGGAACACAGATACGCAGTATTTT. Translated, it gives CASSVDRNTDTQYF.

This clone was seen more than once but under ten times. V usage is TRBV7-2 and J usage is TRBJ1-1; D unclear. The V and J ends lost 2 bases and 1 base respectively, with 5 bases between them. CDR1 is SGHTA, CDR2 FQGNSA, per germline. The CDR3 covers 13 residues. CDR3 in amino acids: CASSLRGNTEAFF. In DNA form, the CDR3 reads TGTGCCAGCAGCTTACGAGGGAACACTGAAGCTTTCTTT.

The genes are TRBV5-1 and TRBJ2-5, with D unclear. The germline V and J ends were trimmed by 0 bases and 6 bases, with 12 bases remaining between them. CDR1 is SGHRS, CDR2 YFSETQ, per germline. This CDR3 is 14 amino acids long. The CDR3 loop reads CASSLGLSPKTQYF. In nucleotides, the CDR3 is TGCGCCAGCAGCTTGGGACTGTCCCCCAAGACCCAGTACTTC.

The chain links TRBV18 to TRBJ1-2, with TRBD1 as a possible D gene (5 bases). Germline V gene lookup returns CDR1 KGHSH and CDR2 LQKENI. The CDR3 length is 13 residues. Trimming took 3 bases from V and 4 from J, leaving 9 bases between them. The CDR3 here is CASSPTTGYGYTF. The CDR3 bases are TGTGCCAGCTCACCGACCACAGGCTATGGCTACACCTTC.